This entry concerns a single TCR beta chain. Its matching antigen is unknown. This sample was included in a study of cytomegalovirus exposure and HLA in healthy donors. Study findings and constraints: Confirmation in vitro established that a few CMV-associated chains were specific for CMV antigens. The listing of fewer than 200 TCR beta chains classed them as cytomegalovirus-associated.

Clones were sequenced by immunoSEQ multiplex PCR, and TCRdb holds only the in-frame ones, with some missing. The table has 45,000 to 55,000 clones, just over 85% seen once; the top ten hold about 6.7%. The V gene lost 0 bases and the J gene lost 1 base, with 8 bases spanning the gap. Germline CDR1 is SGHRS and CDR2 is YFSETQ. The CDR3 contains 15 residues. Sequenced: PBMCs. The TCR sequence derives from a woman in her twenties or thirties in good health and CMV-seronegative. The chain joins TRBV5-1 to TRBJ1-5, with a possible D match to TRBD1 (6 bases). The CDR3 reads CASSLEGGSNQPQHF. The CDR3 region has the DNA TGCGCCAGCAGCTTGGAAGGGGGAAGCAATCAGCCCCAGCATTTT.